This is a list of T cell receptor beta chains from one sample in a study of OX40 agonist ivuxolimab in advanced cancers. Measured with immunoSEQ multiplex PCR; TCRdb has only the in-frame clones, and not every one. Here the sample spans some 70,000 clones, roughly nine tenths being singletons. The input for sequencing was CD4+ or CD8+ T cells sorted from blood, taken in a trial of the OX40 agonist ivuxolimab. These receptors were taken from an adult with an advanced solid tumor such as melanoma, head and neck, liver or kidney cancer. CDR3s include the opening cysteine and the closing phenylalanine or tryptophan. D genes are given only for firm matches. Clone size is given for some rows only: seen once, a few or many times, or a class if the clone is expanded.

clone_size cdr3_length j_call d_call v_call cdr3_aa
- 15 TRBJ2-5 TRBD2 TRBV11-3 CASSSDPSGAETQYF
- 14 TRBJ2-3 - TRBV6-5 CASRTEPSTDTQYF
- 14 TRBJ2-7 - TRBV28 CASTLSGGAREQYF
- 14 TRBJ2-1 TRBD2 TRBV5-5 CASSFTSSGYEQFF
- 13 TRBJ2-7 TRBD1 TRBV6-1 CASRDGQGQEQYF
- 15 TRBJ2-1 - TRBV7-2 CASSLDRGSYNEQFF
- 14 TRBJ1-2 - TRBV25-1 CASSEQGRAYGYTF
- 17 TRBJ2-5 TRBD2 TRBV7-8 CASSPNPNQGGRETQYF
once 11 TRBJ2-7 - TRBV28 CASSRSYEQYF
- 16 TRBJ2-3 - TRBV6-4 CASSEVRQVSTDTQYF
- 17 TRBJ2-2 - TRBV10-3 CAISEGPILGNTGELFF
- 14 TRBJ1-1 - TRBV11-3 CASSLHASRTEAFF
- 13 TRBJ1-1 - TRBV7-8 CASARGLVTEAFF